This TCR beta chain was sequenced in a study of OX40 agonist ivuxolimab in advanced cancers. Germline V gives CDR1 SGDLS, CDR2 YYNGEE. The CDR3 sequence is 13 residues long. Between the trimmed V and J ends, which lost 4 bases and 1 base, there was a span of 7 bases. Generated by immunoSEQ multiplex PCR, the TCRdb table keeps only in-frame clones and is missing some. In the table there are about 50,000 clones, over 65% of which are singletons. The chain combines TRBV9 with TRBJ2-3; D gene ambiguous. The TCR originated in an adult with an advanced solid tumor such as melanoma, head and neck, liver or kidney cancer. Specimen: CD4+ or CD8+ T cells sorted from blood, collected in a trial of the OX40 agonist ivuxolimab. The CDR3 here is CASSSHRTDTQYF. Here the CDR3 DNA reads TGTGCCAGCAGCTCACACCGCACAGATACGCAGTATTTT.